The 12 T cell receptor beta chains presented below share a single source sample, sequenced in a study of cytomegalovirus exposure and HLA in healthy donors. The PCR contained 60 Vbeta and 13 Jbeta primers. TCRdb's table, derived via immunoSEQ multiplex PCR, lists solely in-frame clones and lacks some. The sample contains more than 150,000 clones, almost 85% of which appear only once. What was sequenced was PBMCs. The receptors originated from a boy aged 10-17 years in good health and CMV-seronegative.

This clone was seen just once. The V and J genes are TRBV18 and TRBJ1-5, with unresolved D. CDR1 KGHSH and CDR2 LQKENI come from the germline V gene. The CDR3 consists of 13 residues. Trimming cost V 1 base and J 6 bases, with 7 bases left between them. The DNA for the CDR3 is TGTGCCAGCTCACCACGGGGAGGTCAGCCCCAGCATTTT. Translation: CASSPRGGQPQHF.

This clone was seen only a few times. The chain carries TRBV13 and TRBJ2-3; 13 nucleotides line up with TRBD2. V lost 5 bases and J lost 6; bases outside the gene matches: 11. The length of the CDR3 is 17 residues. Per the germline V gene, CDR1 is PRHDT and CDR2 is FYEKMQ (reference sequence). CDR3: CASSKGLAGPPADTQYF. The CDR3 DNA is TGTGCCAGCAGCAAGGGACTAGCGGGACCCCCGGCCGATACGCAGTATTTT.

This clone appeared a single time. The chain joins TRBV5-6 to TRBJ2-7; 9 bases are a match to TRBD1. CDR3 size: 17 residues. Per germline, CDR1 SGHDT and CDR2 YYEEEE. After removal of 4 bases from V and 0 bases from J, the junction contained 11 bases not matched to a gene. The CDR3 loop is CASSQDRGNTFSYEQYF. CDR3 DNA sequence: TGTGCCAGCAGCCAGGACAGGGGCAATACCTTCTCCTACGAGCAGTACTTC.

This chain joins TRBV15 and TRBJ1-2; 7 bases are a match to TRBD1. CDR1 is LNHNV, CDR2 YYDKDF, per germline (reference sequence). The CDR3 extends over 17 amino acids. Unmatched junction bases numbered 12, after V lost 1 base and J lost 4 bases. Here the CDR3 DNA reads TGTGCCACCAGCAGAGTCCCATCCGGGACAGAGTTCTATGGCTACACCTTC. It encodes CATSRVPSGTEFYGYTF.

This clone came up once. The chain uses TRBV27 and TRBJ1-1; 8 bases agree with TRBD1. Germline V CDR1 and CDR2: MNHEY, SMNVEV (reference sequence). V trimming: 3 bases; J trimming: 4 bases; junction bases outside the gene matches: 7. The CDR3 runs to 15 residues. In nucleotides, the CDR3 is TGTGCCAGCAGTTTCTTACAGGGGGGTTTCACTGAAGCTTTCTTT. Protein sequence: CASSFLQGGFTEAFF.

The DNA for the CDR3 is TGCAGCGTTGTATTGGGTGGGGGCCAGGAAAAACTGTTTTTT. Protein sequence: CSVVLGGGQEKLFF. This chain uses TRBV29-1 with TRBJ1-4; TRBD1 is a possible D gene (6 bases). V was clipped by 4 bases and J by 8 bases, with 17 bases between them. There are 14 residues in the CDR3. Germline-derived CDR1 and CDR2 are SQVTM and ANQGSEA.

This clone was recorded a few times. The chain couples TRBV5-6 to TRBJ1-2; 9 nucleotides align to TRBD1. The length of the CDR3 is 17 residues. Unmatched junction bases numbered 13, after V lost 5 bases and J lost 2 bases. The germline V gene has CDR1 SGHDT and CDR2 YYEEEE. CDR3 region: CASRVGDRVIGNYGYTF. The DNA for the CDR3 is TGTGCCAGCAGGGTGGGGGACAGGGTAATTGGAAACTATGGCTACACCTTC.

The J gene is TRBJ1-2, the V gene TRBV6-1; 9 nucleotides align to TRBD1. The CDR3 extends over 13 amino acids. V lost 5 bases and J lost 6; bases outside the gene matches: 4. CDR1 and CDR2 from the germline V gene are MNHNS and SASEGT. This CDR3 is CASSSTGGNGYTF. The CDR3 DNA reads TGTGCCAGCAGTTCGACAGGGGGAAATGGCTACACCTTC.

V gene TRBV27 combines with J gene TRBJ1-5; no clear D. CDR1 and CDR2 from the germline V gene are MNHEY and SMNVEV (reference sequence). The CDR3 runs 13 residues. Trimming cost V 2 bases and J 7 bases, with 9 bases left between them. DNA for the CDR3: TGTGCCAGCAGTTTAGGGCAGCAGCAGCCCCAGCATTTT. It encodes CASSLGQQQPQHF.

The CDR3 DNA is TGTGCCAGTGACAGAGACTACAATGAGCAGTTCTTC. This gives the protein CASDRDYNEQFF. This chain links TRBV2 with TRBJ2-1; D might be TRBD1 (5 bases). The CDR3 length is 12 residues. Germline lookup yields CDR1 SNHLY and CDR2 FYNNEI. Trimming shortened V by 9 bases and J by 3 bases, and 9 bases separated the two germline ends.

The CDR3 DNA is TGTGCCTGCGGGCGGGAGGGCCTCTACGAGCAGTACTTC. Residues: CACGREGLYEQYF. The chain employs TRBV5-4 and TRBJ2-7; TRBD2 matches at 9 bases. The CDR3 totals 13 residues. J was trimmed by 3 bases and V by 10 bases; bases with no gene match: 8. Germline CDR1 and CDR2: SGHNT and YYREEE (reference sequence).

The V and J genes are TRBV4-3 and TRBJ2-2; maybe TRBD1 (6 bases). The CDR3 runs to 15 residues. Trimming pared 2 bases from V and 6 bases from J, leaving 13 bases between. CDR1 and CDR2 (germline): LGHNA, YSLEER. As DNA, the CDR3 is TGCGCCAGCAGCCAACGTAAGGGGGACCCCGGGGAGCTGTTTTTT. Protein product: CASSQRKGDPGELFF.